The next 27 T cell receptor beta chains were all read from a single sample in a study of blood T cell repertoires in COVID-19. Measured with immunoSEQ multiplex PCR; TCRdb has only the in-frame clones, and not every one. The data contain tens of thousands of clones, roughly nine tenths of them singletons. Source material: peripheral blood. Receptors were obtained from a human donor in a cohort sampled during active COVID-19.

J is TRBJ2-3 and V is TRBV18; weak D call: TRBD2 (6 bases). V lost 0 bases to trimming and J lost 1 base, with 8 bases between them. Looked up from germline, CDR1 is KGHSH and CDR2 is LQKENI. The length of the CDR3 is 15 residues. CDR3 sequence (DNA): TGTGCCAGCTCACCACCGGGGGGAGGCACAGATACGCAGTATTTT. It translates to CASSPPGGGTDTQYF. Filled out from reference TRBV18 and TRBJ2-3, the complete variable domain reads NAGVMQNPRHLVRRRGQEARLRCSPMKGHSHVYWYRQLPEEGLKFMVYLQKENIIDESGMPKERFSAEFPKEGPSILRIQQVVRGDSAAYFCASSPPGGGTDTQYFGPGTRLTVL.

V gene TRBV5-1 combines with J gene TRBJ1-1, with a possible D match to TRBD1 (5 bases). V lost 0 bases and J 4 bases, leaving 10 bases between the germline ends. The CDR3 contains 14 residues. The germline V gene encodes CDR1 SGHRS and CDR2 YFSETQ. The chain's CDR3 is CASSLVVRGTEAFF. CDR3 bases: TGCGCCAGCAGCTTGGTGGTAAGGGGCACTGAAGCTTTCTTT.

The table lists this clone with a count of one. This chain connects TRBV7-3 to TRBJ2-3; D call uncertain. Trimming removed 5 bases at V and 0 bases at J, with 9 bases between. CDR3 length equals 14 residues. The germline CDR1 and CDR2 sequences are SGHTA and FQGTGA. The DNA for the CDR3 is TGTGCCAGCAGCCAGATCGGGAGCACAGATACGCAGTATTTT. This translates into CASSQIGSTDTQYF.

The chain links TRBV7-3 to TRBJ2-1; 10 bases are shared with TRBD1. Germline V gives CDR1 SGHTA, CDR2 FQGTGA. This CDR3 spans 15 amino acids. With 5 bases clipped from V and 4 bases from J, the junction kept 5 bases outside the gene matches. CDR3 coding DNA: TGTGCCAGCAGCCCCACGGGACAGGGGTACAATGAGCAGTTCTTC. Its protein product is CASSPTGQGYNEQFF.

The chain has TRBV2 and TRBJ1-5; tentative D call: TRBD1 (5 bases). V gave up 4 bases and J gave up 3 bases, with 13 bases separating them. Germline-derived CDR1 and CDR2 are SNHLY and FYNNEI. The CDR3 runs to 15 residues. The CDR3 DNA follows: TGTGCCAGCAGTGCGCCGTCAGGGCTCAATCAGCCCCAGCATTTT. Its translation: CASSAPSGLNQPQHF.

The CDR3 spells CASSSGTGYGEKLFF. DNA for the CDR3: TGTGCCAGCAGCTCTGGGACAGGGTACGGTGAAAAACTGTTTTTT. This chain links TRBV7-2 with TRBJ1-4; 9 bases align to TRBD1. Trimming cost V 4 bases and J 7 bases; bases outside gene matches: 7. The CDR3 totals 15 residues. Germline V gives CDR1 SGHTA, CDR2 FQGNSA.

V and J are TRBV2 and TRBJ2-1; TRBD2 matches 7 bases. V trimming: 3 bases; J trimming: 10 bases; junction bases outside the gene matches: 9. The CDR3 consists of 14 residues. Germline CDR1 SNHLY, CDR2 FYNNEI. The CDR3 spells CASSDPSTSREQFF. The CDR3 DNA is TGTGCCAGCAGTGACCCGTCGACTAGCAGAGAGCAGTTCTTC.

This chain links TRBV4-1 with TRBJ2-7; 11 bases match TRBD2. CDR1 is MGHRA and CDR2 is YSYEKL in the germline V gene. CDR3 length: 16 amino acids. Trimming removed 1 base from V and 4 bases from J; junction bases left unmatched: 6. CDR3 coding DNA: TGCGCCAGCAGCCAAGGGAGGGGACTAGCGGTGTACGAGCAGTACTTC. Protein sequence: CASSQGRGLAVYEQYF.

V gene TRBV28 combines with J gene TRBJ1-1; 7 bases line up with TRBD1. Germline assignment: CDR1 MDHEN and CDR2 SYDVKM. The CDR3 is 16 amino acids. J was trimmed by 0 bases and V by 7 bases; bases with no gene match: 11. CDR3 coding DNA: TGTGCCAGCATGTTTGACAGGGTTGGGATGAACACTGAAGCTTTCTTT. Amino acids: CASMFDRVGMNTEAFF. Variable domain in full (rest from reference TRBV28 and TRBJ1-1): DVKVTQSSRYLVKRTGEKVFLECVQDMDHENMFWYRQDPGLGLRLIYFSYDVKMKEKGDIPEGYSVSREKKERFSLILESASTNQTSMYLCASMFDRVGMNTEAFFGQGTRLTVV.

CDR3 loop: CASITNWGPGSERIKWVYGYTF. The CDR3 DNA sequence: TGTGCCAGCATTACCAATTGGGGCCCAGGGTCCGAAAGAATTAAATGGGTCTATGGCTACACCTTC. The rearrangement links TRBV6-8 to TRBJ1-2; tentatively, D is TRBD1 (5 bases). Germline CDR1 MNHGY, CDR2 SAAAGT. Trimming took 7 bases from V and 4 from J, leaving 40 bases between them. The CDR3 extends over 22 amino acids.

The V gene is TRBV6-5, the J gene TRBJ2-7; D is unresolved. This CDR3 has 12 residues. The V end lost 4 bases, the J end lost 5 bases, and 9 bases lay between the germline ends. Germline V lookup: CDR1 MNHEY, CDR2 SVGAGI. The DNA for the CDR3 is TGTGCCAGCAGTTCGGTGGTACACGAGCAGTACTTC. Translated, it gives CASSSVVHEQYF.

J is TRBJ1-2 and V is TRBV3-1 (or the pseudogene TRBV3-2); D is ambiguous. Germline CDR1 and CDR2: LGHDT and YNNKEL (reference sequence). The CDR3 runs 13 residues. With 2 bases removed from V and 4 bases from J, the gap between germline ends came to 8 bases. The CDR3 DNA sequence: TGTGCCAGCAGCCAATCGGTCTTCTATGGCTACACCTTC. Translated, it gives CASSQSVFYGYTF.

V gene TRBV5-6 combines with J gene TRBJ1-2, with 11 positions matching TRBD1. The CDR3 is made up of 16 amino acids. The ends lost 6 bases at V and 1 base at J; junction bases unmatched: 8. In germline, CDR1 is SGHDT, CDR2 YYEEEE. The CDR3 DNA reads as TGTGCCAGCATTCGGGACAGGGGGGTACTTAACTATGGCTACACCTTC. It translates to CASIRDRGVLNYGYTF.

The chain combines TRBV3-1 (or the pseudogene TRBV3-2) with TRBJ2-1; TRBD2 is a possible D gene (6 bases). In germline, CDR1 is LGHDT, CDR2 YNNKEL (reference sequence). Trimming cost V 3 bases and J 0 bases, with 18 bases left between them. The CDR3 is 18 residues long. CDR3 protein: CASSHRRESYSSYNEQFF. As DNA, the CDR3 is TGTGCCAGCAGCCATCGTCGGGAGAGCTACTCCTCCTACAATGAGCAGTTCTTC.

The genes are TRBV6-6 and TRBJ2-7; 10 bases agree with TRBD1. The CDR3 spans 14 residues. The trim removed 4 bases at V and 4 bases at J, leaving 4 bases unmatched. Looked up from germline, CDR1 is MNHNY and CDR2 is SVGAGI (reference sequence). CDR3 nucleotides: TGTGCCAGCAGTTCTCCGGGACAGGGGTACGAGCAGTACTTC. Amino acids: CASSSPGQGYEQYF.

This chain uses TRBV9 with TRBJ2-5, with D tentatively TRBD2 (6 bases). The CDR3 is made up of 13 amino acids. Per the germline V gene, CDR1 is SGDLS and CDR2 is YYNGEE. V was clipped by 3 bases and J by 1 base, with 7 bases between them. The CDR3 here is CASSASAQETQYF. The CDR3 nucleotides read TGTGCCAGCAGCGCTAGCGCCCAAGAGACCCAGTACTTC.

V usage is TRBV5-4 and J usage is TRBJ1-2, with 7 bases lining up with TRBD1. Germline V gene lookup returns CDR1 SGHNT and CDR2 YYREEE (reference sequence). The CDR3 is 16 amino acids. With V trimmed by 4 bases and J by 8 bases, 17 bases remained unmatched. This CDR3 is CASSPPPSTGSGGYTF. CDR3 DNA: TGTGCCAGCAGCCCACCCCCTTCGACAGGGTCCGGAGGCTACACCTTC.

The rearrangement joins TRBV18 to TRBJ1-5; 9 positions match TRBD1. V lost 3 bases, J lost 4 bases, and 4 bases stayed unmatched. CDR3 length: 15 amino acids. Germline lookup yields CDR1 KGHSH and CDR2 LQKENI. CDR3: CASSPRGTGNQPQHF. For the CDR3, the DNA is TGTGCCAGCTCACCCCGTGGGACAGGGAATCAGCCCCAGCATTTT.

The V and J genes are TRBV27 and TRBJ2-2; maybe TRBD2 (5 bases). The CDR3 extends over 15 amino acids. The V and J ends lost 2 bases and 0 bases respectively, with 7 bases between them. The germline V gene encodes CDR1 MNHEY and CDR2 SMNVEV (reference sequence). The chain's CDR3 is CASSLVGANTGELFF. CDR3 sequence (DNA): TGTGCCAGCAGTTTAGTGGGAGCGAACACCGGGGAGCTGTTTTTT.

J is TRBJ2-5 and V is TRBV5-1; D ambiguous. Per germline, CDR1 SGHRS and CDR2 YFSETQ. V was pared by 4 bases and J by 0 bases, with 10 bases between. The CDR3 loop spans 14 amino acids. CDR3 protein: CASSPRSNQETQYF. The CDR3 DNA is TGCGCCAGCAGCCCGAGGAGTAACCAAGAGACCCAGTACTTC.

The rearrangement joins TRBV5-8 to TRBJ1-5; 9 bases agree with TRBD1. The CDR3 contains 14 residues. With 3 bases clipped from V and 4 bases from J, the junction kept 2 bases outside the gene matches. The germline CDR1 and CDR2 sequences are SGHTS and YDEGEE. The CDR3 coding sequence is TGTGCCAGCAGCTCCGGACAGGGGAATCAGCCCCAGCATTTT. Encoded protein: CASSSGQGNQPQHF. Full variable domain (outside the CDR3, taken from reference TRBV5-8 and TRBJ1-5): EAGVTQSPTHLIKTRGQQATLRCSPISGHTSVYWYQQALGLGLQFLLWYDEGEERNRGNFPPRFSGRQFPNYSSELNVNALELEDSALYLCASSSGQGNQPQHFGDGTRLSIL.

V and J are TRBV19 and TRBJ2-7, with 10 bases identical to TRBD2. The J segment lost 6 bases and the V segment lost 4 bases, leaving 6 bases of the junction unmatched. Germline V gene lookup returns CDR1 LNHDA and CDR2 SQIVND (reference sequence). CDR3 length: 14 residues. The CDR3 protein is CASSTTGTSAEQYF. The CDR3 coding sequence is TGTGCCAGTAGTACCACCGGGACTAGCGCCGAGCAGTACTTC.

This clone was recorded only once. The CDR3 spells CASGLGGGVDEQFF. The DNA for the CDR3 is TGTGCTAGTGGTTTGGGAGGGGGCGTCGATGAGCAGTTCTTC. The chain joins TRBV12-5 to TRBJ2-1, with TRBD1 matching over 7 bases. The V and J ends lost 1 base and 8 bases, in that order; junction bases with no gene match: 5. Germline V lookup: CDR1 LGHNT, CDR2 FRNRAP. The CDR3 is made up of 14 amino acids.

V and J are TRBV15 and TRBJ1-5; D unclear. The CDR3 is made up of 15 amino acids. From germline, CDR1 is LNHNV and CDR2 YYDKDF (reference sequence). Trimming removed 5 bases at V and 0 bases at J, with 11 bases between. The CDR3 bases are TGTGCCACCAGCCGGTCCGGTTATAGCAATCAGCCCCAGCATTTT. The encoded protein is CATSRSGYSNQPQHF.

The V gene is TRBV7-9, the J gene TRBJ2-2; possibly TRBD2 for D (5 bases). This CDR3 has 15 amino acids. The germline V gene has CDR1 SEHNR and CDR2 FQNEAQ (reference sequence). Deletions cut 7 bases from V and 6 bases from J, with 18 bases between. The CDR3 region has the DNA TGTGCCAGCACTCTGCGCCGGCTCGGGGCCGGGGAGCTGTTTTTT. It is translated as CASTLRRLGAGELFF.

The chain uses TRBV5-1 and TRBJ1-5; D is unclear. This CDR3 is 15 amino acids long. Per the germline V gene, CDR1 is SGHRS and CDR2 is YFSETQ. Trimming stripped 2 bases from V and 0 bases from J, with 9 bases between. The CDR3 DNA sequence: TGCGCCAGCAGCTTAAACGGTTATAGCAATCAGCCCCAGCATTTT. Its translation is CASSLNGYSNQPQHF.

V gene TRBV5-1 combines with J gene TRBJ1-1; 7 nucleotides agree with TRBD1. V gave up 2 bases and J gave up 4 bases; unmatched junction bases: 11. Germline loops: CDR1 SGHRS, CDR2 YFSETQ. This CDR3 is 16 amino acids long. The DNA for the CDR3 is TGCGCCAGCAGCTTTACCGAGACAGGGTTCATCACTGAAGCTTTCTTT. Translating it yields CASSFTETGFITEAFF.